Sequencing of this TCR beta chain was carried out in a study of cytomegalovirus exposure and HLA in healthy donors. As for the study in general: Ancestry clustering placed more than 80% of several hundred genotyped donors in the Caucasian-associated cluster.

Study conclusions and caveats: Rare TCR sequences dominated, though some public TCRs recurred in many donors.

Use of 60 Vbeta and 13 Jbeta primers characterized the PCR. TCRdb keeps only in-frame clones here, not all; method: immunoSEQ multiplex PCR. The sample has 80,000 to 95,000 clones; around three quarters are singletons. V gave up 6 bases and J gave up 9 bases; unmatched junction bases: 7. Germline V gene lookup returns CDR1 SQVTM and CDR2 ANQGSEA. This CDR3 has 12 residues. Of note for this clone: Its antigen is not identified.

This TCR was sampled from a woman in her fifties or sixties in good health and CMV-seropositive. V usage is TRBV29-1 and J usage is TRBJ2-1; 8 bases line up with TRBD1. The source material was PBMCs. Written as DNA, the CDR3 is TGCAGCGTCGGCCAGGGGGCGACTGAGCAGTTCTTC. Encoded protein: CSVGQGATEQFF.